The source of this T cell receptor (beta chain) is a study of Ad26.COV2.S vaccination and SARS-CoV-2 variants. Specified treatment: approximately 18 received Ad26.COV2.S at low or high dose, single or two shots; several received placebo; per-sample allocation not given. All samples were drawn on day 63, counting from the first vaccine or placebo injection. The protocol was immunoSEQ multiplex PCR, while the TCRdb copy is restricted to in-frame clones and leaves out a portion. The sample includes 350,000 to 450,000 clones, 83% seen only once; the top ten take around 7.4%. Source: peripheral blood, taken in a trial of Ad26.COV2.S vaccine versus placebo. The sequence was collected from a person between 18 and 65 years old who received the Ad26.COV2.S COVID-19 vaccine or a placebo.

The chain's CDR3 is CASSWGQGQSESGYTF. CDR3 bases: TGCGCCAGCAGCTGGGGACAGGGGCAATCCGAGAGTGGCTACACCTTC. The chain carries TRBV5-1 and TRBJ1-2; 10 nucleotides align to TRBD1. Germline CDR1 is SGHRS and CDR2 is YFSETQ. With V trimmed by 3 bases and J by 7 bases, 12 bases remained unmatched. The CDR3 has 16 amino acids.